Presented here are 28 T cell receptor beta chains from one specimen sequenced in a study of blood T cell repertoires in COVID-19. The assay was immunoSEQ multiplex PCR, and TCRdb's table has in-frame clones only and misses some. The sample holds 80,000 to 85,000 clones, around 88% seen once. The specimen sequenced was peripheral blood. The receptors were gathered from a woman aged 80 or older with acute or convalescent COVID-19.

The chain has TRBV15 and TRBJ2-7; the D gene is possibly TRBD1 (6 bases). CDR3 length equals 15 residues. CDR1 is LNHNV and CDR2 is YYDKDF in the germline V gene (reference sequence). V was trimmed by 0 bases and J by 6 bases, leaving 15 bases between them. The CDR3 DNA follows: TGTGCCACCAGCAGAGATTCTGGGGGCGAGGGCGAGCAGTACTTC. Translation: CATSRDSGGEGEQYF.

This chain connects TRBV2 to TRBJ1-1; TRBD1 might be the D (6 bases). The CDR3 extends over 13 amino acids. Germline V CDR1 and CDR2: SNHLY, FYNNEI. Trimming pared 5 bases from V and 1 base from J, leaving 8 bases between. The CDR3 reads CASSYRENTEAFF. CDR3 coding DNA: TGTGCCAGCAGTTACAGGGAGAACACTGAAGCTTTCTTT.

V gene TRBV30 combines with J gene TRBJ2-7; the D gene is possibly TRBD1 (6 bases). The ends were cut back, 2 bases at V and 3 bases at J, with 11 bases in the middle. From germline, CDR1 is GTSNPN and CDR2 SVGIG (reference sequence). The CDR3 extends over 13 amino acids. CDR3 sequence: CAWSPGQNYEQYF. CDR3 bases: TGTGCCTGGAGTCCCGGACAGAACTACGAGCAGTACTTC.

This chain links TRBV11-2 with TRBJ1-2; unclear D gene. The CDR3 consists of 13 residues. CDR1 and CDR2 from the germline V gene are SGHAT and FQNNGV. Trimming took 1 base from V and 8 from J, leaving 11 bases between them. The DNA of the CDR3 is TGTGCCAGCAGCTTAGGCCTATCGCGGGGCTACACCTTC. The encoded protein is CASSLGLSRGYTF.

In regard to this clone: A junction boundary mismatches the germline segment, possibly from a read error. This chain connects TRBV29-1 to TRBJ1-5; TRBD1 aligns across 9 bases. The CDR3 sequence is 13 residues long. Per germline, CDR1 SQVTM and CDR2 ANQGSEA. The CDR3 here is CSVEVSPGQGQDF. CDR3 nucleotides: TGCAGCGTTGAAGTGTCACCGGGACAGGGCCAGGATTTT.

This clone was observed once. This rearrangement joins TRBV13 to TRBJ1-1; perhaps TRBD1 as D (5 bases). Per the germline V gene, CDR1 is PRHDT and CDR2 is FYEKMQ (reference sequence). This CDR3 is 12 amino acids long. V dropped 0 bases and J dropped 11 bases, with 10 bases sitting between them. CDR3 coding DNA: TGTGCCAGCAGCTTAGGCCCAGGGTCGGCTTTCTTT. It specifies CASSLGPGSAFF. Drawing the rest from reference TRBV13 and TRBJ1-1, the complete variable domain is AAGVIQSPRHLIKEKRETATLKCYPIPRHDTVYWYQQGPGQDPQFLISFYEKMQSDKGSIPDRFSAQQFSDYHSELNMSSLELGDSALYFCASSLGPGSAFFGQGTRLTVV.

The chain couples TRBV7-8 to TRBJ1-4; no clear D. This CDR3 contains 15 residues. Germline V gene lookup returns CDR1 SGHVS and CDR2 FQNEAQ. Trimming left V 1 base short and J 3 bases short, with 9 bases between. In DNA, the CDR3 is TGTGCCAGCAGCTTAGTCGGGTCGCCTAATGAAAAACTGTTTTTT. Protein product: CASSLVGSPNEKLFF.

The CDR3 sequence is CASRPGLATDTQYF. CDR3 nucleotide sequence: TGTGCCAGCAGGCCGGGACTAGCCACAGATACGCAGTATTTT. The J gene is TRBJ2-3, the V gene TRBV6-5, with TRBD2 matching over 9 bases. V dropped 6 bases and J dropped 2; count of bases not matched to a gene: 3. Germline V gene lookup returns CDR1 MNHEY and CDR2 SVGAGI. This CDR3 has 14 amino acids.

J is TRBJ2-7 and V is TRBV6-5; the D gene is possibly TRBD1 (5 bases). The germline V gene encodes CDR1 MNHEY and CDR2 SVGAGI. The CDR3 runs to 12 residues. Trimming left V 5 bases short and J 1 base short, with 6 bases between. CDR3: CASSPGSYEQYF. The CDR3 nucleotides read TGTGCCAGCAGTCCAGGGTCCTACGAGCAGTACTTC.

This clone was seen once. This chain connects TRBV12-3 or TRBV12-4 to TRBJ1-1; 7 nucleotides align to TRBD1. The V gene end was trimmed by 5 bases and the J gene end by 5 bases; junction bases not matched to a gene: 5. The CDR3 consists of 13 residues. Here the CDR3 DNA reads TGTGCCAGCAGTCGGACAGGAGGGACTGAAGCTTTCTTT. Protein: CASSRTGGTEAFF.

The rearrangement links TRBV3-1 (or the pseudogene TRBV3-2) to TRBJ1-1; 9 nucleotides align to TRBD1. Losses at the gene ends were 0 bases for V and 3 bases for J; bases not matched to a gene: 11. Germline lookup yields CDR1 LGHDT and CDR2 YNNKEL (reference sequence). CDR3 length equals 18 residues. CDR3 amino acids: CASSQESGTGKLYTEAFF. The CDR3 bases are TGTGCCAGCAGCCAAGAGTCGGGGACAGGGAAGCTTTACACTGAAGCTTTCTTT.

V gene TRBV7-2 combines with J gene TRBJ1-2; TRBD1 matches 8 bases. The V gene end was trimmed by 5 bases and the J gene end by 3 bases; junction bases not matched to a gene: 8. Germline-derived CDR1 and CDR2 are SGHTA and FQGNSA. The CDR3 contains 15 residues. CDR3 sequence reads: CASSLEGQGDYGYTF. CDR3 coding DNA: TGTGCCAGCAGCCTAGAAGGACAGGGAGACTATGGCTACACCTTC.

V usage is TRBV9 and J usage is TRBJ2-7; the match to TRBD1 covers 8 bases. After removal of 2 bases from V and 3 bases from J, the junction contained 4 bases not matched to a gene. CDR3 size: 14 residues. Germline lookup yields CDR1 SGDLS and CDR2 YYNGEE. Here the CDR3 DNA reads TGTGCCAGCAGCGTCGGGACAGGAGTCTACGAGCAGTACTTC. It is translated as CASSVGTGVYEQYF. Full variable domain (outside the CDR3, taken from reference TRBV9 and TRBJ2-7): DSGVTQTPKHLITATGQRVTLRCSPRSGDLSVYWYQQSLDQGLQFLIQYYNGEERAKGNILERFSAQQFPDLHSELNLSSLELGDSALYFCASSVGTGVYEQYFGPGTRLTVT.

This chain uses TRBV5-1 with TRBJ2-7; 8 bases are a match to TRBD2. V lost 1 base to trimming and J lost 4 bases; unmatched junction nucleotides: 7. The germline gives CDR1 SGHRS, CDR2 YFSETQ. The CDR3 totals 15 residues. Written as DNA, the CDR3 is TGCGCCAGCAGCTTGTCGAGCGGGGGAATTTACGAGCAGTACTTC. Translating it yields CASSLSSGGIYEQYF.

This clone was picked up a small number of times. The gene calls are TRBV9 and TRBJ1-3; 9 bases match TRBD1. Germline trimming cut 0 bases from V and 4 bases from J; bases unmatched to any gene: 5. There are 16 residues in the CDR3. Germline lookup yields CDR1 SGDLS and CDR2 YYNGEE. The CDR3 nucleotides are TGTGCCAGCAGCGTAGCCCTGACAGGGGGAGGAAACACCATATATTTT. Protein sequence: CASSVALTGGGNTIYF.

The chain joins TRBV4-2 to TRBJ2-7, with 10 bases matching TRBD2. Germline-derived CDR1 and CDR2 are LGHNA and YNFKEQ. Unmatched junction bases numbered 8, after V lost 4 bases and J lost 2 bases. This CDR3 comprises 16 residues. The CDR3 DNA is TGTGCCAGCAGCCGCGTCCTAGCGGGAGACCCCTACGAGCAGTACTTC. Translation: CASSRVLAGDPYEQYF.

This sequence joins TRBV2 and TRBJ1-1, with 8 bases aligning to TRBD1. Germline values: CDR1 SNHLY, CDR2 FYNNEI. CDR3 length: 11 residues. The trim removed 6 bases at V and 10 bases at J, leaving 4 bases unmatched. The CDR3, as DNA: TGTGCCAGCAGGCTGGACAGGGTAGCTTTCTTT. Its protein is CASRLDRVAFF.

The J gene is TRBJ2-5, the V gene TRBV7-2; 11 nucleotides align to TRBD2. The trim removed 1 base at V and 3 bases at J, leaving 1 base unmatched. CDR1 is SGHTA and CDR2 is FQGNSA in the germline V gene. CDR3 length: 15 amino acids. The CDR3 reads CASSLGLAGKETQYF. CDR3 DNA sequence: TGTGCCAGCAGCTTAGGACTAGCGGGGAAAGAGACCCAGTACTTC.

As regards this clone: Mismatch with germline at one junction end may stem from a read error. The chain has TRBV7-7 and TRBJ2-2, with 7 nucleotides matching TRBD2. The germline V gene encodes CDR1 SSHAT and CDR2 FNYEAQ (reference sequence). CDR3 size: 15 residues. CDR3 sequence (DNA): TGTGCTAGCAGCCCTACTAGCGTCGGCACCGGGGAGCTGTTTTTT. Its protein is CASSPTSVGTGELFF.

The V call is TRBV5-1, the J call TRBJ2-2; 11 nucleotides line up with TRBD2. From germline, CDR1 is SGHRS and CDR2 YFSETQ. CDR3 length: 16 amino acids. V was pared by 4 bases and J by 1 base, with 3 bases of the junction left unmatched. For the CDR3, the DNA is TGCGCCAGCAGCGTCGGGACTAGCGGGAACACCGGGGAGCTGTTTTTT. Encoded protein: CASSVGTSGNTGELFF.

The chain combines TRBV30 with TRBJ1-1; 8 bases match TRBD1. Trimming cost V 7 bases and J 1 base; bases outside gene matches: 5. This CDR3 is built from 13 residues. The germline V gene encodes CDR1 GTSNPN and CDR2 SVGIG (reference sequence). CDR3 nucleotides: TGTGCCTACGACAGGGGCGCGAACACTGAAGCTTTCTTT. Residues: CAYDRGANTEAFF.

This chain uses TRBV6-5 with TRBJ1-4; 9 bases fit TRBD1. The length of the CDR3 is 14 residues. Germline-derived CDR1 and CDR2 are MNHEY and SVGAGI. V trimming: 6 bases; J trimming: 8 bases; junction bases outside the gene matches: 7. The CDR3 loop reads CASRNRDREEKLFF. CDR3 DNA: TGTGCCAGCAGGAACCGGGACAGGGAAGAAAAACTGTTTTTT.

For the CDR3, the DNA is TGTGCCAGCAGTTTAAGGGGGGCGGGGACAGGGGGCCCTGGAAACACCATATATTTT. Translated: CASSLRGAGTGGPGNTIYF. V gene TRBV27 combines with J gene TRBJ1-3; 12 bases agree with TRBD1. The CDR3 runs 19 residues. J was trimmed by 2 bases and V by 2 bases; bases with no gene match: 10. Looked up from germline, CDR1 is MNHEY and CDR2 is SMNVEV (reference sequence).

The gene calls are TRBV7-3 and TRBJ1-1; D is undetermined. There are 14 residues in the CDR3. V lost 1 base and J lost 4, with 10 bases in between. Germline V gene lookup returns CDR1 SGHTA and CDR2 FQGTGA. The CDR3 reads CASSLRERSTEAFF. In nucleotides, the CDR3 is TGTGCCAGCAGCTTAAGGGAGCGGAGCACTGAAGCTTTCTTT.

The gene calls are TRBV9 and TRBJ1-3; 10 nucleotides line up with TRBD1. V gave up 3 bases and J gave up 2 bases; unmatched junction bases: 5. The CDR3 loop spans 16 amino acids. The V gene's germline CDR1 is SGDLS and CDR2 YYNGEE. CDR3 residues: CASSAGDRGTGNTIYF. In DNA, the CDR3 is TGTGCCAGCAGCGCGGGGGACAGGGGCACTGGAAACACCATATATTTT.

The chain is built from TRBV30 and TRBJ1-4; possibly TRBD1 for D (5 bases). The germline V gene has CDR1 GTSNPN and CDR2 SVGIG (reference sequence). CDR3 length: 14 residues. Trimming stripped 4 bases from V and 3 bases from J, with 12 bases between. The CDR3 DNA reads TGTGCCTGGAATCCGGACATAGCTAATGAAAAACTGTTTTTT. It codes for CAWNPDIANEKLFF.

The chain recombines TRBV7-3 with TRBJ2-3; 11 nucleotides align to TRBD2. Trimming took 2 bases from V and 2 from J; bases not matched to a gene: 3. Germline V gives CDR1 SGHTA, CDR2 FQGTGA. The CDR3 runs to 16 residues. The CDR3 region has the DNA TGTGCCAGCAGCTTACTAGCGGGGGGTGCCACAGATACGCAGTATTTT. This encodes CASSLLAGGATDTQYF.

The gene calls are TRBV6-6 and TRBJ2-5; D gene unclear. Germline-derived CDR1 and CDR2 are MNHNY and SVGAGI (reference sequence). The CDR3 contains 11 residues. V was shortened by 2 bases and J by 5 bases, with 3 bases between the two germline ends. The CDR3 here is CASSYPETQYF. CDR3 in DNA: TGTGCCAGCAGTTACCCGGAGACCCAGTACTTC.